The clone carrying this T cell receptor (beta chain) came up many times. The target antigen is unknown. This sample stems from a study of blood T cells in healthy people across ages. Drawing of peripheral blood yielded 8.5 to 10 milliliters from each donor. Study observations and caveats: A greater number of naive CD4+ cells and higher diversity distinguished long-lived donors from aged donors.

Then a second PCR, running roughly 7 to 11 cycles, was carried out with a sample-barcoded 5' primer and a J-beta primer mix. From each sample, at least 3 million paired-end reads containing CDR3 were obtained. Using its own MiXCR run on the 5' RACE reads, TCRdb lists one record per CDR3 protein. The table lists fewer than 2,000,000 distinct CDR3 sequences, roughly 30% of them singletons. This TCR was recovered from a woman aged 25-40 years in good health. The sequenced sample was blood.

CDR3 DNA sequence: TGTGCCGTGAGCCGGGACGAACAAGAGACCCAGTACTTC. Amino acids: CAVSRDEQETQYF. V gene TRBV10-3 combines with J gene TRBJ2-5, with D perhaps matching TRBD1 or TRBD2 (5 bases each). Between the trimmed V and J ends, which lost 11 bases and 2 bases, there was a span of 15 bases. The CDR3 totals 13 residues. Looked up from germline, CDR1 is ENHRY and CDR2 is SYGVKD.